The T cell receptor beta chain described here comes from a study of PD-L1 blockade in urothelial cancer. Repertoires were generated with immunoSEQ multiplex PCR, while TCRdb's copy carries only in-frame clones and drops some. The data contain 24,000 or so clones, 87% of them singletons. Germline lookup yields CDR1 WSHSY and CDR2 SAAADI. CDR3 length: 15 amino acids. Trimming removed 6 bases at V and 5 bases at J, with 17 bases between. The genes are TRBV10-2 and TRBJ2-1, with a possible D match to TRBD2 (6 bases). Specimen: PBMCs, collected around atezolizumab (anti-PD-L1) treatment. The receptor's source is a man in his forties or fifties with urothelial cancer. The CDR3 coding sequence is TGCGCCAGCAGAGAATGGGCCGGGAGCAACAATGAGCAGTTCTTC. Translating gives CASREWAGSNNEQFF.